This paragraph covers one T cell receptor beta chain sequence. What it binds is not known. The data stem from a study of T-cell memory formation after mild COVID-19. On the study more broadly: TCR clustering was largely donor specific. The study, taken as a whole, reports: Clones shrinking from day 15 to 85 showed even CD4/CD8 mixes; later expanders tilted CD4+.

TCRdb reprocessed the 5' RACE reads with MiXCR, giving one entry per CDR3 protein. This sample has approximately 250,000 distinct CDR3 sequences, with over 15% found just once. The CDR3 is 15 residues long. Germline V gives CDR1 SQVTM, CDR2 ANQGSEA. The V and J ends lost 6 bases and 0 bases respectively, with 15 bases between them. The chain links TRBV29-1 to TRBJ2-4; the D gene is possibly TRBD1 (6 bases). The specimen was PBMCs or a T cell subset sorted from them (not recorded which). This TCR derives from a man aged 18 to 35 who had mild COVID-19 (a few samples of this study predate the infection). Cell type and time point are not known. CDR3 sequence reads: CSVRTEPLAKNIQYF. The CDR3 nucleotides are TGCAGCGTCAGGACAGAGCCTCTAGCCAAAAACATTCAGTACTTC.